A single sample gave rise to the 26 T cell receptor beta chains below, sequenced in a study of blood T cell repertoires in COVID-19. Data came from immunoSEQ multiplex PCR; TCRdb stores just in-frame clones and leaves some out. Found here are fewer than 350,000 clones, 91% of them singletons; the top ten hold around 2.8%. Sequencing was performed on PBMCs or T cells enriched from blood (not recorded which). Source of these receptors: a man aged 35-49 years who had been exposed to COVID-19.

The chain's CDR3 is CASSPTGYEQYF. The CDR3 DNA reads TGTGCCAGCAGCCCGACAGGTTACGAGCAGTACTTC. The chain employs TRBV6-5 and TRBJ2-7; TRBD1 might be the D (6 bases). V lost 6 bases and J lost 4, with 10 bases in between. This CDR3 contains 12 residues. Germline V CDR1 and CDR2: MNHEY, SVGAGI.

The CDR3: CASSYRLAVEDEQFF. The CDR3 nucleotides are TGTGCCAGCAGTTACAGACTAGCGGTCGAAGATGAGCAGTTCTTC. The rearrangement joins TRBV5-4 to TRBJ2-1; 9 nucleotides align to TRBD2. V shed 5 bases and J 8 bases; nucleotides not matched to a gene: 11. Per germline, CDR1 SGHNT and CDR2 YYREEE (reference sequence). The CDR3 extends over 15 amino acids.

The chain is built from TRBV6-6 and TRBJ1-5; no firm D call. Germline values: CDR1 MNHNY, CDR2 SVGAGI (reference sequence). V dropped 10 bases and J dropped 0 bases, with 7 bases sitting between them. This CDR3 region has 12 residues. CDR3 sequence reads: CATQNSNQPQHF. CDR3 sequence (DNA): TGTGCCACCCAGAATAGCAATCAGCCCCAGCATTTT.

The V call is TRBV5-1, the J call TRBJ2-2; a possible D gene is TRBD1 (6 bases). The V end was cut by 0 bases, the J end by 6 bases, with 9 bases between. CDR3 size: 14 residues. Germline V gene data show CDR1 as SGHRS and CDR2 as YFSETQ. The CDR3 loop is CASSLDRAAGELFF. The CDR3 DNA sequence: TGCGCCAGCAGCTTGGACAGGGCAGCCGGGGAGCTGTTTTTT.

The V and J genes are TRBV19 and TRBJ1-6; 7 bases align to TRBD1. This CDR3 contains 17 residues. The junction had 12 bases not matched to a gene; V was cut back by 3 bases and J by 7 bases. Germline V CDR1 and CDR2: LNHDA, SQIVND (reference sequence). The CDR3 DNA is TGTGCCAGTAGTATCCCTCCGGGACAGCGAAGCAATTCACCCCTCCACTTT. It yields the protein CASSIPPGQRSNSPLHF.

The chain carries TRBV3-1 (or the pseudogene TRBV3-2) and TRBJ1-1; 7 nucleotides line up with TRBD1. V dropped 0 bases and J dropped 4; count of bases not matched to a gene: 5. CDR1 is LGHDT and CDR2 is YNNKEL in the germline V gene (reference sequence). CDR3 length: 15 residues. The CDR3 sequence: CASSQDSRGPTEAFF. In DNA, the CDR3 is TGTGCCAGCAGCCAAGATTCGAGGGGGCCCACTGAAGCTTTCTTT.

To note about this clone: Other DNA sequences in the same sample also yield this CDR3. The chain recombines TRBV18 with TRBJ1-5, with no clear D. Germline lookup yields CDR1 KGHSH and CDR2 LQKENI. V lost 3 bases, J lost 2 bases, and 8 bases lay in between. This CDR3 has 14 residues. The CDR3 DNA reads TGTGCCAGCTCACCGAGTAGTGGCAATCAGCCCCAGCATTTT. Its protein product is CASSPSSGNQPQHF.

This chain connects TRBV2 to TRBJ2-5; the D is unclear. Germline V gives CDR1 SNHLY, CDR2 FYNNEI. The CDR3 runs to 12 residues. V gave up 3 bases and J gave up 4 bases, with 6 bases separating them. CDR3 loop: CASSDLGETQYF. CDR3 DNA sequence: TGTGCCAGCAGTGATCTAGGAGAGACCCAGTACTTC.

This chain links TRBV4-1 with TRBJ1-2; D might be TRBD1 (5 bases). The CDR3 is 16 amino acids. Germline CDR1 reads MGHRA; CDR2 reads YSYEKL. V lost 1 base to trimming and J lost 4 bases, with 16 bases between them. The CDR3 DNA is TGCGCCAGCAGCCAAGCAGGTCAGACAGCCATCTATGGCTACACCTTC. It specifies CASSQAGQTAIYGYTF.

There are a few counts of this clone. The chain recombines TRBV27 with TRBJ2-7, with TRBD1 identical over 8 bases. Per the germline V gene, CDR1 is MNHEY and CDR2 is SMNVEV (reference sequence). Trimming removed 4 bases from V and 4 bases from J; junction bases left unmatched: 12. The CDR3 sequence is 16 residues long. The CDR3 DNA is TGTGCCAGCAGTTCATCGCCCCGAGACAGGGGTTACGAGCAGTACTTC. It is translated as CASSSSPRDRGYEQYF.

As DNA, the CDR3 is TGTGCCAGCAGTTACAGGGAGATCAATGAGCAGTTCTTC. It encodes CASSYREINEQFF. The V and J genes are TRBV27 and TRBJ2-1, with D perhaps matching TRBD1 (6 bases). The CDR3 extends over 13 amino acids. With 4 bases removed from V and 6 bases from J, the gap between germline ends came to 10 bases. The germline V gene has CDR1 MNHEY and CDR2 SMNVEV (reference sequence).

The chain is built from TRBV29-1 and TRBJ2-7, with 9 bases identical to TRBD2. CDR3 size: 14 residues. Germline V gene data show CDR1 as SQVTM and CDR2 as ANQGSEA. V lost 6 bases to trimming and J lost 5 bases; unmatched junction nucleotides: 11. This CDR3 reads CSVGFGTSRDEQYF. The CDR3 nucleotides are TGCAGCGTGGGGTTTGGGACTAGCAGGGACGAGCAGTACTTC.

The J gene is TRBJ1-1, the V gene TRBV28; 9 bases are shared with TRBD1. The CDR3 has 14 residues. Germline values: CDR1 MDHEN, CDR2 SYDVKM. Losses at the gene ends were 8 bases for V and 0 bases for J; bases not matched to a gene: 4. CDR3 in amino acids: CASRGQGMNTEAFF. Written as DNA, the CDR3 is TGTGCCAGCCGAGGACAGGGGATGAACACTGAAGCTTTCTTT.

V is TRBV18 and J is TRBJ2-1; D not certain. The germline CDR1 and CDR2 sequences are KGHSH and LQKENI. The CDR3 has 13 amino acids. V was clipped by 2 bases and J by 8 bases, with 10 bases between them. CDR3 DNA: TGTGCCAGCTCACCAATGGTCACGGATGAGCAGTTCTTC. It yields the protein CASSPMVTDEQFF.

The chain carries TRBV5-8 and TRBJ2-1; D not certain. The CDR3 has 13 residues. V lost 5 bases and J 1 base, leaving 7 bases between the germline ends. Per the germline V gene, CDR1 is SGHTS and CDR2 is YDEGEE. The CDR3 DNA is TGTGCCAGCAGGGCTGTATCCTACAATGAGCAGTTCTTC. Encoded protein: CASRAVSYNEQFF.

CDR3 amino acids: CATSDQGRDEQYF. Written as DNA, the CDR3 is TGTGCCACCAGTGATCAGGGTAGGGACGAGCAGTACTTC. The V call is TRBV24-1, the J call TRBJ2-7, with D perhaps TRBD1 (5 bases). Trimming removed 3 bases at V and 5 bases at J, with 10 bases between. The germline V gene has CDR1 KGHDR and CDR2 SFDVKD. This CDR3 is built from 13 residues.

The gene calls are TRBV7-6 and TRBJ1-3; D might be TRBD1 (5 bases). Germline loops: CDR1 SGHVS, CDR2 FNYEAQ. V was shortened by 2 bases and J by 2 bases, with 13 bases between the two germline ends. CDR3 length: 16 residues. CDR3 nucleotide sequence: TGTGCCAGCAGCTTAAGATCAGCGGGACCTGGAAACACCATATATTTT. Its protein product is CASSLRSAGPGNTIYF.

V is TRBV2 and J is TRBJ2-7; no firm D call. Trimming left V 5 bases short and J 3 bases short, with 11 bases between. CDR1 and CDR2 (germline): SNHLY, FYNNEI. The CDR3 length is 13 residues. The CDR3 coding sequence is TGTGCCAGCAGTCGTCCAGGTTTCTACGAGCAGTACTTC. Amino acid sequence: CASSRPGFYEQYF.

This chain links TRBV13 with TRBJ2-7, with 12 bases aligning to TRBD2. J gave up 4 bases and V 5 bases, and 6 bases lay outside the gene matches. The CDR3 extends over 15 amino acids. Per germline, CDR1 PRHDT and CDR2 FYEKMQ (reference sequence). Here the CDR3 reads CASSPRLAGEYEQYF. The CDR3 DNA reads TGTGCCAGCAGCCCTCGACTAGCGGGAGAGTACGAGCAGTACTTC.

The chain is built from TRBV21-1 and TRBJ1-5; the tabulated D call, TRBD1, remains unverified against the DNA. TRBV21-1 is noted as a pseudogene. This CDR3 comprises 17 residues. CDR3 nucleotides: TGTGCCAGCAGAGATCACAGGGGCCTCTATCCCAATCAGCCCCAGCATTTT. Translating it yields CASRDHRGLYPNQPQHF.

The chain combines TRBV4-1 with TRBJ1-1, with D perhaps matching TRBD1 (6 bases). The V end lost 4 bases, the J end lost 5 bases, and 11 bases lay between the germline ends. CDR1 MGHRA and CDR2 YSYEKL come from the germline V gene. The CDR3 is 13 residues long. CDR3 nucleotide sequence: TGCGCCAGCAGCCGGTTACAGGGAACTGAAGCTTTCTTT. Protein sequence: CASSRLQGTEAFF.

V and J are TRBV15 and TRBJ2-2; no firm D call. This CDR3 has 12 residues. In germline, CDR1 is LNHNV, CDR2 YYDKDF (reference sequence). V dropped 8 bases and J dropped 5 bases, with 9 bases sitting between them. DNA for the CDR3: TGTGCCACCTCCCGGGTAACCGGGGAGCTGTTTTTT. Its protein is CATSRVTGELFF.

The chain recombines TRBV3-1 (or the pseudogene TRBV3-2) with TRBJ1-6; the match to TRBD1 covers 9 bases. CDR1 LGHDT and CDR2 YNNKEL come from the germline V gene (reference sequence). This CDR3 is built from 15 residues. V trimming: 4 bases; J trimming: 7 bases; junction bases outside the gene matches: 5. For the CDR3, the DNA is TGTGCCAGCAGCCGACAGGGGGAAAGAAATTCACCCCTCCACTTT. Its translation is CASSRQGERNSPLHF.

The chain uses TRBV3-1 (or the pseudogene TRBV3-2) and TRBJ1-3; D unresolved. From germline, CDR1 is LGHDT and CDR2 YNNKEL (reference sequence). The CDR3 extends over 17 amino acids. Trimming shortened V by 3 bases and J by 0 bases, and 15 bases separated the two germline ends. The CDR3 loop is CASSQARSLISGNTIYF. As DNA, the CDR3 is TGTGCCAGCAGCCAGGCCAGGTCCCTAATCTCTGGAAACACCATATATTTT.

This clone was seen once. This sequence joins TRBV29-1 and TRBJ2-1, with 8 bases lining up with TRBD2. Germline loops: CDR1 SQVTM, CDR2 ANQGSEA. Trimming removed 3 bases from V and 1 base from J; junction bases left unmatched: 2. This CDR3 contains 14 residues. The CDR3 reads CSVDTSGSYNEQFF. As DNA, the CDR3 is TGCAGCGTTGACACTAGCGGTTCCTACAATGAGCAGTTCTTC.

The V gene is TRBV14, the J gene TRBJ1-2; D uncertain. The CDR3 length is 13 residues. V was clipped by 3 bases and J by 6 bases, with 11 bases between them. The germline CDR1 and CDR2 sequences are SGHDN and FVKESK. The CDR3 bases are TGTGCCAGCAGCCAGCTAGTAAATCATGGCTACACCTTC. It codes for CASSQLVNHGYTF. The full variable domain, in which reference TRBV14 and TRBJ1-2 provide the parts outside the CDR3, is EAGVTQFPSHSVIEKGQTVTLRCDPISGHDNLYWYRRVMGKEIKFLLHFVKESKQDESGMPNNRFLAERTGGTYSTLKVQPAELEDSGVYFCASSQLVNHGYTFGSGTRLTVV.